This T cell receptor beta chain comes out of a study of shared clonotypes between healthy human individuals. Findings and caveats of the study: Naive subsets tended to show greater estimated richness than memory subsets.

Germline-derived CDR1 and CDR2 are LNHDA and SQIVND (reference sequence). V was pared by 5 bases and J by 3 bases, with 6 bases of the junction left unmatched. The CDR3 is made up of 14 amino acids. Samples underwent the assay at deep level. Sorted subsets were amplified in replicate PCRs using about 200 ng DNA, around 30,000 T cell genomes. The method was immunoSEQ multiplex PCR; TCRdb's version includes in-frame clones alone and lacks a portion of them. The data hold under 550,000 clones, with 90% to 96% observed a single time. For this clone: The antigen is unknown.

Sequencing used naive CD4+ T cells sorted from blood. The subset: CD45RA+ positively selected. This receptor was obtained from a woman in her 30s in good health. This chain uses TRBV19 with TRBJ2-7; 8 bases agree with TRBD2. The CDR3 DNA reads TGTGCCAGTAGTCCCGGGACTAGGATCTACGAGCAGTACTTC. Its protein is CASSPGTRIYEQYF.